This record looks at one T cell receptor beta chain sequence and its context. This sample was taken from a study of blood T cell repertoires in COVID-19. The wider study: The United States, Italy and Spain supplied acute and convalescent COVID-19 samples. The analysed material was cDNA or gDNA that came from T cells, B-cell-depleted T cells, or PBMCs.

CDR3 length: 14 amino acids. Trimming stripped 3 bases from V and 0 bases from J, with 10 bases between. Germline V gene lookup returns CDR1 SQVTM and CDR2 ANQGSEA. Original methodology: Reference gene primer amplification gave estimated nucleated cell counts. The data were produced by immunoSEQ multiplex PCR, yet TCRdb's version contains in-frame clones alone and is incomplete. That table gives V, J and clone size, and the DNA gave D and trimming. The table has roughly 230,000 clones, over 80% seen once. This chain links TRBV29-1 with TRBJ2-3, with D perhaps matching TRBD2 (5 bases). The sequencing input was peripheral blood. This clonotype was obtained from a human donor in a cohort sampled during active COVID-19. CDR3 residues: CSVDGLSSTDTQYF. Written as DNA, the CDR3 is TGCAGCGTTGATGGACTTTCTAGCACAGATACGCAGTATTTT.